Detailed here is one TCR beta chain. The data stem from a study of blood T cell repertoires in COVID-19. At the level of the study: Sites across the United States, Italy and Spain contributed samples from acute and convalescent COVID-19.

Unmatched junction bases numbered 2, after V lost 1 base and J lost 1 base. CDR1 and CDR2 from the germline V gene are SGHDT and YYEEEE. CDR3 length: 16 amino acids. Original handling: By means of reference gene primer amplification, nucleated cell counts were estimated. This table comes from immunoSEQ multiplex PCR, and its TCRdb copy is limited to in-frame clones, with some not included. V and J calls and clone size come straight from that table; D and trimming were deduced from the DNA. The sample records 150,000 to 200,000 clones, approximately 86% being singletons. The sequencing input was peripheral blood. This TCR was recovered from a man in his 70s with active or convalescent COVID-19. This chain links TRBV5-6 with TRBJ2-3, with 11 bases fitting TRBD2. The CDR3, as DNA: TGTGCCAGCAGCTTGTTGACTAGCGGGGGCACAGATACGCAGTATTTT. It specifies CASSLLTSGGTDTQYF.